The clone carrying this TCR beta chain was seen only a few times. The antigen is unknown. These data come from a study of cytomegalovirus exposure and HLA in healthy donors. Study-level findings and limits: There were a few CMV-associated chains whose specificity for CMV antigens was confirmed in vitro. Certain sequence variants were highly shared and formed a cluster, and this cluster was likely a sequencing artifact. The study had only CMV serostatus as immune exposure information.

The study ran its PCR with 60 Vbeta and 13 Jbeta primers. TCRdb's copy holds only in-frame clones and misses some; the assay was immunoSEQ multiplex PCR. The sample holds some 150,000 clones; approximately 8.9% are singletons and the top ten take about 6.7%. The V and J ends lost 5 bases and 3 bases respectively, with 14 bases between them. The CDR3 consists of 14 residues. Germline values: CDR1 SGHTA, CDR2 FQGNSA. The chain has TRBV7-2 and TRBJ2-7; the D gene is possibly TRBD1 (6 bases). This TCR derives from a woman aged 40 to 50 in good health and CMV-seropositive. Sequenced sample: PBMCs. The chain's CDR3 is CASSTTGFSYEQYF. Here the CDR3 DNA reads TGTGCCAGCAGCACCACAGGGTTCAGCTACGAGCAGTACTTC.